One sample yielded the 5 T cell receptor beta chains listed below, sequenced in a study of control samples from healthy donors and cancer patients. Produced via immunoSEQ multiplex PCR; TCRdb's table is partial and in-frame only. The sample lists about 98,000 clones; 92% were seen once. What was sequenced was blood. The receptors stem from a woman aged 18 to 35 in good health.

This chain joins TRBV5-6 and TRBJ1-1; maybe TRBD1 (6 bases). Germline V gives CDR1 SGHDT, CDR2 YYEEEE. The CDR3 extends over 17 amino acids. Trimming removed 0 bases at V and 5 bases at J, with 20 bases between. The CDR3 sequence: CASSLEVRGGIGTEAFF. In nucleotides, the CDR3 is TGTGCCAGCAGCTTGGAGGTGAGAGGGGGGATAGGTACTGAAGCTTTCTTT. Looking up the rest from reference TRBV5-6 and TRBJ1-1 gives the full variable domain: DAGVTQSPTHLIKTRGQQVTLRCSPKSGHDTVSWYQQALGQGPQFIFQYYEEEERQRGNFPDRFSGHQFPNYSSELNVNALLLGDSALYLCASSLEVRGGIGTEAFFGQGTRLTVV.

The V call is TRBV25-1, the J call TRBJ1-3; D is uncertain. The CDR3 has 11 residues. Trimming took 6 bases from V and 3 from J, leaving 3 bases between them. In germline, CDR1 is MGHDK, CDR2 SYGVNS. The DNA of the CDR3 is TGTGCCAGCAGGGTTGGAAACACCATATATTTT. This sequence encodes CASRVGNTIYF.

The chain combines TRBV9 with TRBJ2-7; 7 bases align to TRBD2. The length of the CDR3 is 16 residues. Germline trimming cut 3 bases from V and 0 bases from J; bases unmatched to any gene: 9. The germline V gene has CDR1 SGDLS and CDR2 YYNGEE. CDR3 coding DNA: TGTGCCAGCAGCGCCTTTGCTAGCGGCGTCTCCTACGAGCAGTACTTC. Translating it yields CASSAFASGVSYEQYF.

This rearrangement joins TRBV30 to TRBJ2-3, with a weak D call TRBD2 (6 bases). Germline V gene data show CDR1 as GTSNPN and CDR2 as SVGIG (reference sequence). This CDR3 has 15 residues. Trimming cost V 4 bases and J 1 base, with 15 bases left between them. This chain's CDR3 is CAWNAGLTRTDTQYF. CDR3 in DNA: TGTGCCTGGAATGCGGGACTCACTCGCACAGATACGCAGTATTTT.

This clone occurred once. This chain links TRBV6-2 or TRBV6-3 with TRBJ1-2; D might be TRBD1 (6 bases). This CDR3 is built from 14 residues. Deletions cut 0 bases from V and 3 bases from J, with 8 bases between. Germline-derived CDR1 and CDR2 are MNHEY and SVGEGT. CDR3: CASSYSWTDYGYTF. The DNA for the CDR3 is TGTGCCAGCAGTTACTCATGGACAGACTATGGCTACACCTTC.